The 8 T cell receptor beta chains below all came from one sample that was sequenced in a study of CDR3 diversity in severe acne. TCRdb re-called the PCR reads through MiXCR, storing one row per CDR3 protein. This sample has roughly 100,000 distinct CDR3 sequences, with about half found just once. The sample taken for sequencing was blood. The receptors come from a male donor with acne.

For this clonotype: This may arise from a read error, as a much more abundant clone is one base away. The chain employs TRBV5-1 and TRBJ2-1; D may be TRBD2 (6 bases). Germline CDR1 reads SGHRS; CDR2 reads YFSETQ. The CDR3 is made up of 15 amino acids. The CDR3 coding sequence is TGCGCCAGCAGCTTATCGGGAGTCGATCTTAATGAGCAGTCCTTC. Protein sequence: CASSLSGVDLNEQSF. The full variable domain, its missing parts supplied by reference TRBV5-1 and TRBJ2-1, is KAGVTQTPRYLIKTRGQQVTLSCSPISGHRSVSWYQQTPGQGLQFLFEYFSETQRNKGNFPGRFSGRQFSNSRSEMNVSTLELGDSALYLCASSLSGVDLNEQSFGPGTRLTVL.

This clonotype has a count of ten or more. V and J are TRBV6-1 and TRBJ1-1, with TRBD1 matching over 8 bases. V was pared by 6 bases and J by 4 bases, with 7 bases of the junction left unmatched. The CDR3 sequence is 14 residues long. Germline V gives CDR1 MNHNS, CDR2 SASEGT. The CDR3 spells CASSSTGVRTEAFF. In nucleotides, the CDR3 is TGTGCCAGCAGCTCGACAGGGGTACGCACTGAAGCTTTCTTT.

This chain uses TRBV10-3 with TRBJ1-5; D is possibly TRBD1 (5 bases). CDR1 and CDR2 (germline): ENHRY, SYGVKD. Trimming took off 6 bases at V and 4 bases at J, with 10 bases between the two ends. The CDR3 contains 13 residues. The CDR3 nucleotides are TGTGCCATCAGACAGGAGGTAAATCAGCCCCAGCATTTT. Translated: CAIRQEVNQPQHF.

V and J are TRBV9 and TRBJ2-5, with 7 bases aligning to TRBD2. Trimming removed 7 bases from V and 4 bases from J; junction bases left unmatched: 13. Per the germline V gene, CDR1 is SGDLS and CDR2 is YYNGEE. The CDR3 is made up of 15 amino acids. The CDR3 DNA is TGTGCCAGCGCCCGTGACTTTGGACTAGGAGAGACCCAGTACTTC. Residues: CASARDFGLGETQYF.

This clonotype was picked up a small number of times. The chain uses TRBV29-1 and TRBJ2-1; D is undetermined. The V gene's germline CDR1 is SQVTM and CDR2 ANQGSEA. CDR3 length: 10 residues. V was trimmed by 4 bases and J by 6 bases, leaving 4 bases between them. The CDR3 region is CSVAANEQFF. CDR3 in DNA: TGCAGCGTTGCCGCCAATGAGCAGTTCTTC.

This clonotype showed up many times. V usage is TRBV4-2 and J usage is TRBJ2-7, with a weak D call TRBD2 (6 bases). This CDR3 is 15 amino acids long. Germline V gene lookup returns CDR1 LGHNA and CDR2 YNFKEQ. Trimming removed 0 bases at V and 5 bases at J, with 14 bases between. The DNA for the CDR3 is TGTGCCAGCAGCCAAGATAACGGGGGTGCCAACGAGCAGTACTTC. Translated, it gives CASSQDNGGANEQYF.

With respect to this clonotype: Its ends do not fully match the called genes, so a read error is possible. This chain joins TRBV5-4 and TRBJ2-3; 9 bases fit TRBD1. The CDR3 runs 16 residues. The germline CDR1 and CDR2 sequences are SGHNT and YYREEE (reference sequence). CDR3 sequence: CASSLAGTGITDTQYF. The CDR3 coding sequence is TGTGCCAGCAGTTTGGCCGGGACAGGGATTACAGATACGCAGTATTTT.

This clonotype has ten or more counts. The V and J genes are TRBV5-5 and TRBJ1-6; D gene uncertain. This CDR3 region has 12 residues. Germline V lookup: CDR1 SGHKS, CDR2 YYEKEE (reference sequence). Trimming pared 1 base from V and 8 bases from J, leaving 4 bases between. The CDR3 loop reads CASSLLDSPLHF. The CDR3 coding sequence is TGTGCCAGCAGCTTGCTCGATTCACCCCTCCACTTT.